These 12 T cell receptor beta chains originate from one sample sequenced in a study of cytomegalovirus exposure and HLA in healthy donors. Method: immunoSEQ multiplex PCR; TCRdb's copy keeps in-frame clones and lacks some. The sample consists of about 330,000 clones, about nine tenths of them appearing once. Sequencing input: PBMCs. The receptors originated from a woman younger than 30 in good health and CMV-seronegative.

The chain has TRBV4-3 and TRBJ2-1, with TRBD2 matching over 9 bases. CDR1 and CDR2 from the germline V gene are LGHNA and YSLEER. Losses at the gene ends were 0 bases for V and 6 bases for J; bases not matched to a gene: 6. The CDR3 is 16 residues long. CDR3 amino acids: CASSQDLAGISNEQFF. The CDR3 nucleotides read TGCGCCAGCAGCCAAGACCTAGCGGGAATATCCAATGAGCAGTTCTTC.

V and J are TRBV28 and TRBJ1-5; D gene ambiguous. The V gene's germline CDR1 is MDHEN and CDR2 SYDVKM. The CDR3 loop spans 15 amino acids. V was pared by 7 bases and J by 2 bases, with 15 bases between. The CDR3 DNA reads TGTGCCAGCACCAAATTCGGTTTGGGCAATCAGCCCCAGCATTTT. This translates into CASTKFGLGNQPQHF.

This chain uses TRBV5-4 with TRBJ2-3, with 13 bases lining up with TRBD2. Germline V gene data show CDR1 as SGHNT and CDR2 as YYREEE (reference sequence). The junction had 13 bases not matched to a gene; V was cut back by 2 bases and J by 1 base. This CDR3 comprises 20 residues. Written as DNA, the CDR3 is TGTGCCAGCAGCTTTCGGTCCGGGACTAGCGGGATTCAAGGCACAGATACGCAGTATTTT. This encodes CASSFRSGTSGIQGTDTQYF.

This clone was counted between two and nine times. In DNA form, the CDR3 reads TGTGCCAGTAGTATATTAGCTAGCGGGATATGGGATGAGCAGTTCTTC. Protein sequence: CASSILASGIWDEQFF. This chain uses TRBV19 with TRBJ2-1, with 9 bases fitting TRBD2. Trimming cost V 2 bases and J 8 bases; bases outside gene matches: 10. In germline, CDR1 is LNHDA, CDR2 SQIVND (reference sequence). This CDR3 region has 16 residues.

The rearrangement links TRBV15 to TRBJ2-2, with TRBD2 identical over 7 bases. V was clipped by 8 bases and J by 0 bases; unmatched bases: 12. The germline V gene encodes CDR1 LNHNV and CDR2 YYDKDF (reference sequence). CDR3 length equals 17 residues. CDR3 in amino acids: CATGPGGGRANTGELFF. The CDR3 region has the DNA TGTGCCACCGGACCCGGTGGGGGGAGGGCGAACACCGGGGAGCTGTTTTTT.

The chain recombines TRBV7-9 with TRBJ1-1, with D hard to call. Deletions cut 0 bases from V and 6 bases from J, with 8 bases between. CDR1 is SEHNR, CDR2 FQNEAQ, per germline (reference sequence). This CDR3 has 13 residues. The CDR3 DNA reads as TGTGCCAGCAGCTTAGCTGGTCCGGCTGAAGCTTTCTTT. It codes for CASSLAGPAEAFF.

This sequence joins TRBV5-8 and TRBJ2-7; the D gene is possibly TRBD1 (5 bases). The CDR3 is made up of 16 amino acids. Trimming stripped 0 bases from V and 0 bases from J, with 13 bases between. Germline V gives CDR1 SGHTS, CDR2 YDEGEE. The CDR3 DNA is TGTGCCAGCAGCTTGGCCGACAGCCTAAACTCCTACGAGCAGTACTTC. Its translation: CASSLADSLNSYEQYF.

CDR3 loop: CASSWNPGQQNTEAFF. DNA for the CDR3: TGTGCCAGCAGTTGGAACCCGGGACAGCAGAACACTGAAGCTTTCTTT. This chain links TRBV6-6 with TRBJ1-1; 7 nucleotides agree with TRBD1. The germline CDR1 and CDR2 sequences are MNHNY and SVGAGI (reference sequence). J gave up 1 base and V 4 bases, and 9 bases lay outside the gene matches. This CDR3 contains 16 residues.

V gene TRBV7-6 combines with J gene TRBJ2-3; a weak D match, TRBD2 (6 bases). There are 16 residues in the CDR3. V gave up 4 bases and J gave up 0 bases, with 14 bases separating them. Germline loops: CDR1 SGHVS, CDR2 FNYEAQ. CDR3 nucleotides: TGTGCCAGCAGCTCCCGCGTAGCGGATAGCACAGATACGCAGTATTTT. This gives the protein CASSSRVADSTDTQYF. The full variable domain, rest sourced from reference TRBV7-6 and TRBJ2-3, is GAGVSQSPRYKVTKRGQDVALRCDPISGHVSLYWYRQALGQGPEFLTYFNYEAQQDKSGLPNDRFSAERPEGSISTLTIQRTEQRDSAMYRCASSSRVADSTDTQYFGPGTRLTVL.

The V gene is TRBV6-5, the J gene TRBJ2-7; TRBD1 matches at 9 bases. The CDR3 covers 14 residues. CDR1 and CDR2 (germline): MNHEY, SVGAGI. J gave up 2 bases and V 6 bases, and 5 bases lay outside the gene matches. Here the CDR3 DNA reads TGTGCCAGCAGAAGGGGGACAGGGACCTACGAGCAGTACTTC. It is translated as CASRRGTGTYEQYF.

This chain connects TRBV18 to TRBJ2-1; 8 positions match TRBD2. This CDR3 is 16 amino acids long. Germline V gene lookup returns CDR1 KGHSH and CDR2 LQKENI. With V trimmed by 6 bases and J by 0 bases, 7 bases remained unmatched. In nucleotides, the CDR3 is TGTGCCAGCTCCCGGGGGGGAGCGAGCTCCTACAATGAGCAGTTCTTC. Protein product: CASSRGGASSYNEQFF. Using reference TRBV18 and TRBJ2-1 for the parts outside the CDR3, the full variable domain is NAGVMQNPRHLVRRRGQEARLRCSPMKGHSHVYWYRQLPEEGLKFMVYLQKENIIDESGMPKERFSAEFPKEGPSILRIQQVVRGDSAAYFCASSRGGASSYNEQFFGPGTRLTVL.

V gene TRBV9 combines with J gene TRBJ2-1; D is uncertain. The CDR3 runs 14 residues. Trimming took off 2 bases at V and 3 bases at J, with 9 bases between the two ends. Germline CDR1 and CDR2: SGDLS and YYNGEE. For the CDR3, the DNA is TGTGCCAGCAGCGTCCGGTCTAACTACAATGAGCAGTTCTTC. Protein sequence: CASSVRSNYNEQFF.